Presented here are 19 T cell receptor beta chains from one specimen sequenced in a study of blood T cell repertoires in COVID-19. The data were produced by immunoSEQ multiplex PCR, yet TCRdb's version contains in-frame clones alone and is incomplete. Of about 280,000 clones in the sample, approximately 86% were seen once. Sequenced material: peripheral blood. All receptors come from a man in his forties or fifties with active or convalescent COVID-19.

V is TRBV5-6 and J is TRBJ1-5, with 7 positions matching TRBD1. CDR1 is SGHDT and CDR2 is YYEEEE in the germline V gene. V was clipped by 2 bases and J by 2 bases; unmatched bases: 7. CDR3 length: 16 amino acids. Here the CDR3 reads CASSFNRGAGNQPQHF. The CDR3 bases are TGTGCCAGCAGCTTTAACAGGGGCGCGGGCAATCAGCCCCAGCATTTT. The whole variable domain, remainder taken from reference TRBV5-6 and TRBJ1-5, is DAGVTQSPTHLIKTRGQQVTLRCSPKSGHDTVSWYQQALGQGPQFIFQYYEEEERQRGNFPDRFSGHQFPNYSSELNVNALLLGDSALYLCASSFNRGAGNQPQHFGDGTRLSIL.

CDR3 sequence reads: CASSLAELAGADTQYF. In DNA, the CDR3 is TGTGCCAGCAGTTTAGCCGAACTAGCGGGAGCAGATACGCAGTATTTT. The chain couples TRBV28 to TRBJ2-3; 11 nucleotides line up with TRBD2. The CDR3 length is 16 residues. The germline gives CDR1 MDHEN, CDR2 SYDVKM. The trim removed 2 bases at V and 4 bases at J, leaving 5 bases unmatched. Drawing the rest from reference TRBV28 and TRBJ2-3, the complete variable domain is DVKVTQSSRYLVKRTGEKVFLECVQDMDHENMFWYRQDPGLGLRLIYFSYDVKMKEKGDIPEGYSVSREKKERFSLILESASTNQTSMYLCASSLAELAGADTQYFGPGTRLTVL.

The chain is built from TRBV12-1 and TRBJ1-2. TRBV12-1 is marked as a pseudogene. The CDR3 totals 14 residues. The CDR3 DNA sequence: TGTGCCAGCAGCCTCCCCGGGGAGAACTATGGCTACACCTTC. Amino acids: CASSLPGENYGYTF.

The chain couples TRBV29-1 to TRBJ2-1; 11 bases map to TRBD2. The CDR3 contains 15 residues. CDR1 SQVTM and CDR2 ANQGSEA come from the germline V gene. V was pared by 6 bases and J by 1 base, with 5 bases of the junction left unmatched. CDR3 residues: CSVAGLAVSYNEQFF. In DNA, the CDR3 is TGCAGCGTGGCGGGACTAGCGGTATCCTACAATGAGCAGTTCTTC.

CDR3 region: CASSLESPSGPPIADTQYF. CDR3 in DNA: TGTGCCAGCAGCTTAGAATCCCCTAGCGGGCCGCCGATCGCAGATACGCAGTATTTT. The chain has TRBV7-6 and TRBJ2-3; 8 bases line up with TRBD2. From germline, CDR1 is SGHVS and CDR2 FNYEAQ. Germline trimming cut 1 base from V and 4 bases from J; bases unmatched to any gene: 16. The CDR3 loop spans 19 amino acids.

The count of this clone is one. The rearrangement uses TRBV19 and TRBJ2-5, with D possibly being TRBD1 (6 bases). Germline V lookup: CDR1 LNHDA, CDR2 SQIVND (reference sequence). The V gene lost 1 base and the J gene lost 2 bases, with 20 bases spanning the gap. CDR3 length equals 18 residues. The CDR3 spells CASSIVKGQTGWQETQYF. DNA for the CDR3: TGTGCCAGTAGTATAGTAAAGGGCCAGACAGGATGGCAAGAGACCCAGTACTTC.

The rearrangement links TRBV3-1 (or the pseudogene TRBV3-2) to TRBJ2-7; 8 positions agree with TRBD1. CDR1 LGHDT and CDR2 YNNKEL come from the germline V gene (reference sequence). V lost 6 bases and J lost 4; bases outside the gene matches: 5. The CDR3 has 13 residues. This CDR3 reads CASRNRGIYEQYF. CDR3 bases: TGTGCCAGCAGGAACAGGGGGATATACGAGCAGTACTTC.

This clone turned up a few times. The rearrangement joins TRBV9 to TRBJ1-1, with 7 bases matching TRBD1. The ends lost 0 bases at V and 5 bases at J; junction bases unmatched: 7. The germline CDR1 and CDR2 sequences are SGDLS and YYNGEE. CDR3 length: 15 amino acids. DNA of the CDR3: TGTGCCAGCAGCGTAGCTGAGGCAGGGGGGACTGAAGCTTTCTTT. Its translation is CASSVAEAGGTEAFF.

The V call is TRBV15, the J call TRBJ1-2; D is undetermined. Deletions cut 0 bases from V and 7 bases from J, with 12 bases between. Germline-derived CDR1 and CDR2 are LNHNV and YYDKDF (reference sequence). The CDR3 consists of 14 residues. CDR3 in amino acids: CATSRDGSYSGYTF. The CDR3 bases are TGTGCCACCAGCAGAGACGGGTCTTATTCTGGCTACACCTTC. The whole variable domain, filled in from reference TRBV15 and TRBJ1-2, reads DAMVIQNPRYQVTQFGKPVTLSCSQTLNHNVMYWYQQKSSQAPKLLFHYYDKDFNNEADTPDNFQSRRPNTSFCFLDIRSPGLGDTAMYLCATSRDGSYSGYTFGSGTRLTVV.

The V gene is TRBV14, the J gene TRBJ2-7; a weak D match, TRBD1 (6 bases). The CDR3 is made up of 14 amino acids. Trimming took 2 bases from V and 6 from J, leaving 14 bases between them. Germline V CDR1 and CDR2: SGHDN, FVKESK. CDR3 residues: CASSQPGGGSEQYF. The DNA of the CDR3 is TGTGCCAGCAGCCAACCGGGTGGGGGCTCCGAGCAGTACTTC.

The V call is TRBV19, the J call TRBJ1-2; D is undetermined. Trimming shortened V by 8 bases and J by 0 bases, and 19 bases separated the two germline ends. The CDR3 covers 16 residues. Germline V gene lookup returns CDR1 LNHDA and CDR2 SQIVND (reference sequence). CDR3 bases: TGTGCCAGTCTATCACCCCTGGGCACAGCTAACTATGGCTACACCTTC. Protein: CASLSPLGTANYGYTF.

The V call is TRBV27, the J call TRBJ2-5; 13 bases align to TRBD2. Germline trimming cut 5 bases from V and 5 bases from J; bases unmatched to any gene: 5. Germline CDR1 reads MNHEY; CDR2 reads SMNVEV (reference sequence). This CDR3 is 15 amino acids long. In nucleotides, the CDR3 is TGTGCCAGCAGTCCCGGGACTAGCGGGATGGAGACCCAGTACTTC. Amino acids: CASSPGTSGMETQYF.

The DNA of the CDR3 is TGTGCCAGCAGCATGAGGGGGACAGTAATCCCCGAGCAGTACTTC. Encoded protein: CASSMRGTVIPEQYF. The chain uses TRBV21-1 and TRBJ2-7; TRBD1 is taken as the D call from the table, unchecked against the DNA. TRBV21-1 is recorded as a pseudogene. The CDR3 loop spans 15 amino acids.

The V call is TRBV5-1, the J call TRBJ1-1; TRBD1 matches at 7 bases. Germline assignment: CDR1 SGHRS and CDR2 YFSETQ. CDR3 length: 13 residues. Unmatched junction bases numbered 9, after V lost 1 base and J lost 12 bases. The CDR3 spells CASSLPKQGWTFF. In DNA, the CDR3 is TGCGCCAGCAGCTTGCCCAAACAGGGGTGGACTTTCTTT. The whole variable domain, filled in from reference TRBV5-1 and TRBJ1-1, reads KAGVTQTPRYLIKTRGQQVTLSCSPISGHRSVSWYQQTPGQGLQFLFEYFSETQRNKGNFPGRFSGRQFSNSRSEMNVSTLELGDSALYLCASSLPKQGWTFFGQGTRLTVV.

The rearrangement joins TRBV6-4 to TRBJ1-6, with D possibly TRBD1 on 6 matching bases. The V gene lost 5 bases and the J gene lost 6 bases, with 11 bases spanning the gap. CDR3 length equals 14 residues. CDR1 and CDR2 (germline): MRHNA, SNTAGT. The CDR3 DNA follows: TGTGCCAGCAGTCAACAGGGCGGTAATTCACCCCTCCACTTT. This translates into CASSQQGGNSPLHF.

The chain is built from TRBV5-1 and TRBJ2-5; 8 nucleotides align to TRBD1. Per germline, CDR1 SGHRS and CDR2 YFSETQ. V gave up 7 bases and J gave up 5 bases; unmatched junction bases: 10. The CDR3 is 14 amino acids. In nucleotides, the CDR3 is TGCGCCAGCGGAGGACAGGGCGTGTGGGAGACCCAGTACTTC. Translation gives CASGGQGVWETQYF.

The chain uses TRBV2 and TRBJ1-3; the match to TRBD1 covers 7 bases. The CDR3 contains 15 residues. V shed 6 bases and J 2 bases; nucleotides not matched to a gene: 7. Germline V gene lookup returns CDR1 SNHLY and CDR2 FYNNEI. This CDR3 reads CASRDDRVAGNTIYF. In DNA, the CDR3 is TGTGCCAGCAGGGACGACAGGGTCGCTGGAAACACCATATATTTT.

The genes are TRBV14 and TRBJ2-7, with D possibly TRBD1 on 6 matching bases. CDR1 and CDR2 (germline): SGHDN, FVKESK. V was cut by 4 bases and J by 1 base, with 11 bases left in between. The CDR3 spans 14 residues. This CDR3 reads CASSPRTDSYEQYF. In DNA, the CDR3 is TGTGCCAGCAGCCCTCGGACAGATTCCTACGAGCAGTACTTC.

The chain has TRBV28 and TRBJ1-1; 7 bases map to TRBD1. With V trimmed by 5 bases and J by 0 bases, 3 bases remained unmatched. The CDR3 extends over 14 amino acids. The germline gives CDR1 MDHEN, CDR2 SYDVKM. CDR3: CASSPGTVNTEAFF. DNA for the CDR3: TGTGCCAGCAGTCCCGGGACAGTGAACACTGAAGCTTTCTTT.